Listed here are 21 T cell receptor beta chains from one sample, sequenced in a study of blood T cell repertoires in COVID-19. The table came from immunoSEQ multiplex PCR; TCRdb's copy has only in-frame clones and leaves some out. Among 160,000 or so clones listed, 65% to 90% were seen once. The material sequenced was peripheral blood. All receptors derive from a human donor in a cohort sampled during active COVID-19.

This CDR3 reads CASSMDAGNTEAFF. In nucleotides, the CDR3 is TGTGCCAGTAGTATGGATGCAGGGAACACTGAAGCTTTCTTT. The chain has TRBV19 and TRBJ1-1; D remains unclear. Germline V gene lookup returns CDR1 LNHDA and CDR2 SQIVND (reference sequence). CDR3 length equals 14 residues. V was cut by 3 bases and J by 1 base, with 9 bases left in between.

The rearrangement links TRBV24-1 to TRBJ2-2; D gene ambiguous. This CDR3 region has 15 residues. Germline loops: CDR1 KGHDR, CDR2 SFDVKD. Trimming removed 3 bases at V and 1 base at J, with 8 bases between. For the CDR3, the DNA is TGTGCCACCAGTGATAATCAGGTGAACACCGGGGAGCTGTTTTTT. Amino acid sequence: CATSDNQVNTGELFF.

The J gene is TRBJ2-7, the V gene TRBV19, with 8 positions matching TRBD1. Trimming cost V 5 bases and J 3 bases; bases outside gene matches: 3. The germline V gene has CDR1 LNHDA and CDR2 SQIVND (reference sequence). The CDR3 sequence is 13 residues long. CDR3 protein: CASSSRGLYEQYF. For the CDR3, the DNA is TGTGCCAGTAGTTCCAGGGGGCTCTACGAGCAGTACTTC.

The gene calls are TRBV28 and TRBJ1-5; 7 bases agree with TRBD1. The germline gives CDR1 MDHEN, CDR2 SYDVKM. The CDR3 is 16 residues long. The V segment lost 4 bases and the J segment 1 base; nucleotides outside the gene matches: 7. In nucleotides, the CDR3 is TGTGCCAGCAGTTCAAACTCAGGGGGGAGCAATCAGCCCCAGCATTTT. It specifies CASSSNSGGSNQPQHF. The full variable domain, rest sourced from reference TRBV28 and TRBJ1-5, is DVKVTQSSRYLVKRTGEKVFLECVQDMDHENMFWYRQDPGLGLRLIYFSYDVKMKEKGDIPEGYSVSREKKERFSLILESASTNQTSMYLCASSSNSGGSNQPQHFGDGTRLSIL.

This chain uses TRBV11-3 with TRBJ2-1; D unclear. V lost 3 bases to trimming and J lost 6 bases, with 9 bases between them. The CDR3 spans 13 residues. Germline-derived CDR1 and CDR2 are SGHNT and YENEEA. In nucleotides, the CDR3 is TGTGCCAGCAGCTTGCGGTCGGGCAATGAGCAGTTCTTC. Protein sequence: CASSLRSGNEQFF.

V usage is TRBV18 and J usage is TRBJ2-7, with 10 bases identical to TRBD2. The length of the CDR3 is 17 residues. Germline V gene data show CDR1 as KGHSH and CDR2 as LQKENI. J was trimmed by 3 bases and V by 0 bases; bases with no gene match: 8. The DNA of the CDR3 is TGTGCCAGCTCACCACCGAACGTTGCTAGCGGGAGCTACGAGCAGTACTTC. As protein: CASSPPNVASGSYEQYF.

CDR3: CASSLDRGRATIYF. The CDR3 DNA reads as TGTGCCAGCAGCTTAGACAGGGGGCGAGCCACCATATATTTT. The J gene is TRBJ1-3, the V gene TRBV7-9; 9 bases match TRBD1. V gave up 1 base and J gave up 9 bases; unmatched junction bases: 4. CDR1 SEHNR and CDR2 FQNEAQ come from the germline V gene (reference sequence). The CDR3 length is 14 residues.

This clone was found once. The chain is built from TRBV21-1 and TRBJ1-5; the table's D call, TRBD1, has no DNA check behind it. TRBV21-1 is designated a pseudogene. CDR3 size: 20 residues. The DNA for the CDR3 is TGTGCCAGCAGCAAAAGGGTTAGGGACAGGGTACCTGAAAGCAATCAGCCCCAGCATTTT. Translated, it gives CASSKRVRDRVPESNQPQHF.

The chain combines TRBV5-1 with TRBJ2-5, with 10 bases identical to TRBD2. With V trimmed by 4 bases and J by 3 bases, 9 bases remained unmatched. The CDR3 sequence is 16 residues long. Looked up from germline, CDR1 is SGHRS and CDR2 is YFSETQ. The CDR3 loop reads CASSALAGGSEETQYF. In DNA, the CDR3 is TGCGCCAGCAGCGCCTTAGCGGGGGGCTCGGAAGAGACCCAGTACTTC.

The DNA of the CDR3 is TGTGCCAGTACCAGAACAGGGTTGAATGAAAAACTGTTTTTT. Protein sequence: CASTRTGLNEKLFF. The chain is built from TRBV19 and TRBJ1-4, with D possibly matching TRBD1 (6 bases). The germline CDR1 and CDR2 sequences are LNHDA and SQIVND (reference sequence). V gave up 7 bases and J gave up 5 bases, with 14 bases separating them. The CDR3 spans 14 residues. The entire variable domain, with the rest obtained from reference TRBV19 and TRBJ1-4, is as follows: DGGITQSPKYLFRKEGQNVTLSCEQNLNHDAMYWYRQDPGQGLRLIYYSQIVNDFQKGDIAEGYSVSREKKESFPLTVTSAQKNPTAFYLCASTRTGLNEKLFFGSGTQLSVL.

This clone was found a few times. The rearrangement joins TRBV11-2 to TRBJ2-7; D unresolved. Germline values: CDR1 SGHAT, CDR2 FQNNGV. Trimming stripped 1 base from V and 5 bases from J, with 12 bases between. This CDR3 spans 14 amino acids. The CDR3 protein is CASSLGFARDEQYF. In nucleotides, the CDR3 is TGTGCCAGCAGCTTAGGCTTCGCACGGGACGAGCAGTACTTC.

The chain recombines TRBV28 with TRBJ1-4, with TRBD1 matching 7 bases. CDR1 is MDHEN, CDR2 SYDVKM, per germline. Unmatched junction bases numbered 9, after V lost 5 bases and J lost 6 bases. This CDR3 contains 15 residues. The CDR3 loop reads CASSPGTVRDEKLFF. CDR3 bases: TGTGCCAGCAGTCCCGGGACAGTAAGGGATGAAAAACTGTTTTTT.

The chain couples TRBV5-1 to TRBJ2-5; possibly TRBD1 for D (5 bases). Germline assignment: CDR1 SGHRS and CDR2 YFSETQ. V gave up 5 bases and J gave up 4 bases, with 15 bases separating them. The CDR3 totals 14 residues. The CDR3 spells CASRSQQQGETQYF. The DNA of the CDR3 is TGCGCCAGCAGAAGTCAGCAGCAGGGAGAGACCCAGTACTTC.

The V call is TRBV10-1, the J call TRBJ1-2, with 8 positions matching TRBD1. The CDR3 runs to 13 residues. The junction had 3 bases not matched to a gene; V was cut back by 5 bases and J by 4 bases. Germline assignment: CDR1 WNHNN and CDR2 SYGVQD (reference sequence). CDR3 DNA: TGCGCCAGCAGTCCCGGACAGGGCTATGGCTACACCTTC. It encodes CASSPGQGYGYTF.

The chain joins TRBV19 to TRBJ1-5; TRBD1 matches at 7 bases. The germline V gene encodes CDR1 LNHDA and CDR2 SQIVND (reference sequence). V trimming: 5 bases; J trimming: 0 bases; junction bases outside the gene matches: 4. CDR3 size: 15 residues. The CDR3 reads CASSLQGSSNQPQHF. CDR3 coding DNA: TGTGCCAGTAGTCTACAGGGGTCTAGCAATCAGCCCCAGCATTTT.

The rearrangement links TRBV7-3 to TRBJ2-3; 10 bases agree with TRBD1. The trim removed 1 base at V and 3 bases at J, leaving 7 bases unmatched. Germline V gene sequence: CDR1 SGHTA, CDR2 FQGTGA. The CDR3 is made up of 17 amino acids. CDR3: CASSLRGTGESTDTQYF. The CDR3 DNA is TGTGCCAGCAGCTTAAGGGGGACAGGGGAGTCGACAGATACGCAGTATTTT.

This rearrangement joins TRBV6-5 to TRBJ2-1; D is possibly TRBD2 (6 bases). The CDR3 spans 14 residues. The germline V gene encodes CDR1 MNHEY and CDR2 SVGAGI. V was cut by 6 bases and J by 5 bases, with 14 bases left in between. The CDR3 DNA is TGTGCCAGCAGCCTTACCGGGACTCACAATGAGCAGTTCTTC. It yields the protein CASSLTGTHNEQFF.

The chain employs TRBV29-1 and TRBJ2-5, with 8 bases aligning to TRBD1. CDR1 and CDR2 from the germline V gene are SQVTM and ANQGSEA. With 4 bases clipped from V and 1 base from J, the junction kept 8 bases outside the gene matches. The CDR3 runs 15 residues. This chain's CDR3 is CSVAPADRAQETQYF. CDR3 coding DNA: TGCAGCGTTGCGCCCGCGGACAGGGCCCAAGAGACCCAGTACTTC.

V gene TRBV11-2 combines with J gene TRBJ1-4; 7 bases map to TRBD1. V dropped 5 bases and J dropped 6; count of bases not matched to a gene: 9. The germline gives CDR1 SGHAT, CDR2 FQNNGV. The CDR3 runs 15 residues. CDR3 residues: CASSRGGVVYEKLFF. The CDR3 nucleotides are TGTGCCAGCAGCAGAGGGGGCGTCGTTTATGAAAAACTGTTTTTT.

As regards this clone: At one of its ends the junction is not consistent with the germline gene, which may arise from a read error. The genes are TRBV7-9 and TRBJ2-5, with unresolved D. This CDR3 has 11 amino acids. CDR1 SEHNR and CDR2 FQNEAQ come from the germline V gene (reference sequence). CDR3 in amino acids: CASTYQETQYF. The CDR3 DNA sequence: TGTGCCAGCACCTACCAGGAGACCCAGTACTTC.

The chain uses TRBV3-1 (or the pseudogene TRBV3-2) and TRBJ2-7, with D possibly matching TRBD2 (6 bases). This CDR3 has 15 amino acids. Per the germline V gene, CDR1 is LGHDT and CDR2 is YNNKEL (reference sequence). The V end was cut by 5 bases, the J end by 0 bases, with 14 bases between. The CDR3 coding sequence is TGTGCCAGCAGCTCAACGCGGGGAAGCTCCTACGAGCAGTACTTC. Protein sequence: CASSSTRGSSYEQYF.